Listed below are T cell receptor beta chains from one sample, sequenced in a study of tumor and adjacent non-tumor tissue in lung cancer. Each CDR3 protein is one row after TCRdb ran MiXCR on the multiplex PCR reads. Counted here are tens of thousands of distinct CDR3 sequences, about two thirds occurring once; the ten biggest clones make up about 9.5%. Sequencing used lung tumor tissue. These TCRs come from a woman aged 40 to 50 with non-small cell lung cancer. Each CDR3 is given with its conserved first and last residue. The D gene is left open where the match is weak. Clone size, where shown, is once, few, many, or a class for clones that have expanded.

clone size	V gene	D gene	J gene	CDR3 protein	CDR3 DNA
NA	TRBV11-2	NA	TRBJ2-1	CASSSDRLTLGNEQFF	TGTGCCAGCAGCTCCGACCGACTAACCCTTGGCAATGAACAGTTCTTC
NA	TRBV12-3/TRBV12-4	NA	TRBJ2-3	CASSLVGGNTDTQYF	TGTGCCAGCAGTCTAGTCGGGGGAAACACAGATACGCAGTATTTT
NA	TRBV28	NA	TRBJ2-2	CASRPQDTGELCF	TGTGCCAGCAGACCGCAGGATACCGGGGAGCTGTGTTTT
NA	TRBV11-2	NA	TRBJ2-7	CVSSLVQPGYYEQYF	TGTGTCAGCAGCTTAGTGCAGCCGGGCTACTACGAGCAGTACTTC
NA	TRBV4-2	TRBD2	TRBJ2-3	CDSSQTGSSGEQYF	TGTGACAGCAGCCAAACGGGATCTAGCGGGGAGCAGTATTTT
many	TRBV10-3	TRBD2	TRBJ2-1	CASSGGSTNEQFF	TGTGCCTCCTCCGGCGGGAGCACCAATGAGCAGTTCTTC
many	TRBV2	NA	TRBJ1-2	CASSIGMMDGYTF	TGTGCCAGCAGCATCGGGATGATGGATGGCTACACCTTC
few	TRBV11-3	TRBD2	TRBJ2-1	CVSSWEGIEQFF	TGTGTCAGCAGCTGGGAGGGGATCGAGCAGTTCTTC
NA	TRBV29-1	TRBD1	TRBJ2-5	CTIVVWDRSQGTQYF	TGCACCATTGTAGTATGGGACAGGAGTCAAGGGACCCAGTACTTC
NA	TRBV29-1	NA	TRBJ1-2	CSVLRSWGANYGYTF	TGCAGCGTTCTAAGGTCGTGGGGAGCTAACTATGGCTACACCTTC
NA	TRBV4-1	NA	TRBJ2-1	CASSQQRIYDEQFF	TGCGCCAGCAGCCAGCAGCGAATCTACGATGAGCAGTTCTTC
NA	TRBV5-4	TRBD2	TRBJ2-3	CASSEGAGGTDTQYF	TGTGCCAGCAGCGAAGGAGCGGGGGGGACAGACACGCAGTATTTT
NA	TRBV28	NA	TRBJ2-7	CASSFGQSNEQYF	TGTGCCAGCAGTTTTGGTCAGAGCAACGAGCAGTACTTC
NA	TRBV2	NA	TRBJ2-1	CASSDVGPITQFF	TGTGCCAGCAGTGACGTTGGACCAATCACTCAGTTCTTC
once	TRBV4-1	NA	TRBJ2-7	CVSGQVTAYEQYF	TGCGTCAGCGGCCAAGTGACCGCCTACGAGCAGTACTTC
NA	TRBV14	NA	TRBJ2-2	CASGQEVIDTEELFF	TGTGCCAGCGGCCAAGAAGTTATCGACACCGAGGAGCTGTTTTTT
NA	TRBV6-6	NA	TRBJ1-1	CASSGQGKGTETFF	TGTGCCAGCAGTGGCCAAGGGAAGGGCACTGAAACTTTCTTT
NA	TRBV5-1	NA	TRBJ2-1	CASSVLAAYSEQFF	TGCGCCAGCAGCGTGTTAGCGGCGTACAGTGAGCAGTTCTTC
NA	TRBV5-6	TRBD2	TRBJ2-1	CASLGTSGGWNYIEQFF	TGTGCCAGCTTGGGGACTAGCGGGGGCTGGAACTACATTGAGCAGTTCTTC
NA	TRBV11-2	TRBD2	TRBJ2-5	CTSSISGGAWDTQYF	TGTACCAGTAGCATTAGCGGGGGGGCTTGGGATACCCAGTACTTC
medium-sized	TRBV12-3/TRBV12-4	NA	TRBJ1-2	CASSLQVASGGYTF	TGTGCCAGCAGTTTACAGGTCGCGAGCGGTGGCTACACCTTC
NA	TRBV6-1	TRBD2	TRBJ2-7	CASRSGTNAYEQYF	TGTGCCAGCAGAAGCGGGACCAATGCCTACGAGCAATACTTC
once	TRBV6-6	NA	TRBJ1-3	CASSYSGDPSGSTIYF	TGTGCCAGCAGTTACTCCGGGGACCCCTCTGGAAGTACCATATATTTT
NA	TRBV11-2	TRBD1	TRBJ2-1	CASSLGSGGVLYEQFF	TGTGCTAGCAGCTTAGGCTCAGGGGGAGTCCTCTATGAACAGTTCTTC
NA	TRBV11-2	NA	TRBJ1-1	CASSRLSNTKAFF	TGTGCCAGCAGCCGACTGTCCAACACTAAAGCTTTCTTT
NA	TRBV10-3	NA	TRBJ1-1	CVISEIARSGAFF	TGTGTCATCAGTGAAATTGCTCGTTCTGGAGCTTTCTTT
many	TRBV28	NA	TRBJ1-5	CASSSRGTGLRPQHF	TGTGCCAGCAGTTCGCGAGGGACGGGCCTTAGGCCCCAGCATTTT
few	TRBV7-8	NA	TRBJ2-7	CASSPQSPGIQGQYF	TGTGCCAGCAGCCCACAGTCGCCAGGGATTCAAGGGCAGTACTTC
many	TRBV5-1	NA	TRBJ2-2	CASSPRASNTGELFF	TGCGCCAGCAGCCCCCGGGCCTCTAACACCGGGGAGCTGTTTTTT
NA	TRBV5-4	NA	TRBJ2-7	CASNYLSYEQYF	TGTGCCAGCAACTACCTCAGCTACGAGCAGTACTTC
NA	TRBV11-2	TRBD2	TRBJ2-5	CASSPLAGDFKETQHF	TGTGCCAGCAGCCCCTTAGCGGGGGATTTCAAAGAGACCCAACACTTC
NA	TRBV11-3	NA	TRBJ1-1	CVSSPDFGKAFF	TGTGTCAGCAGCCCCGACTTTGGGAAAGCTTTCTTT
NA	TRBV7-9	NA	TRBJ1-2	CASSQGSRVTYGYTF	TGTGCCAGCAGTCAGGGGAGCAGGGTCACCTATGGCTACACCTTC
many	TRBV4-2	TRBD2	TRBJ2-3	CASSLTSDHTDTQYF	TGTGCCAGCAGCCTAACTAGCGATCACACAGATACGCAGTATTTT
many	TRBV5-6	TRBD2	TRBJ2-1	CASSLWGGNEQFF	TGTGCCAGCAGCCTTTGGGGGGGCAATGAGCAGTTCTTC
NA	TRBV20-1	TRBD2	TRBJ2-5	CSAQGTSGGGETQYF	TGCAGTGCCCAGGGGACTAGCGGGGGGGGAGAGACCCAGTACTTC
NA	TRBV10-3	NA	TRBJ1-1	CVISEIARSEAFF	TGTGTCATTAGTGAAATTGCTCGTTCTGAAGCTTTCTTT
NA	TRBV29-1	NA	TRBJ2-2	CSGWRMSGELFF	TGCAGCGGGTGGCGCATGTCCGGGGAGCTGTTTTTT
NA	TRBV11-2	NA	TRBJ2-5	CTSSLLGRRAQETLYF	TGTACCAGCAGCCTACTTGGGCGGAGGGCCCAAGAGACCCTGTACTTC
NA	TRBV11-2	NA	TRBJ1-1	CAGSPGRGEVSRIEAFF	TGTGCCGGCAGCCCTGGGAGGGGTGAGGTCTCACGGATAGAAGCTTTCTTT
many	TRBV6-6	NA	TRBJ2-7	CASTTGATYEQYF	TGTGCCAGCACCACGGGGGCGACCTACGAGCAGTACTTC
NA	TRBV7-9	TRBD1	TRBJ2-1	CASSLGQGADEQLF	TGTGCCAGCAGCCTGGGACAGGGGGCCGATGAGCAGCTCTTT
NA	TRBV6-1	NA	TRBJ2-3	CARSEHPGGTTDAQYF	TGTGCCAGGAGTGAACACCCCGGAGGGACCACAGATGCGCAGTATTTT
NA	TRBV6-6	TRBD2	TRBJ2-1	CASSATSGASSYNEQFF	TGTGCTAGCAGTGCGACTAGCGGGGCGAGCTCCTACAATGAGCAGTTCTTC
NA	TRBV11-2	NA	TRBJ1-6	CASSLASGNNSFIHF	TGTGCCAGCAGCTTAGCCTCGGGGAATAATTCATTCATCCACTTT
NA	TRBV28	NA	TRBJ2-4	CVTVMGSGKNIQYF	TGTGTCACCGTCATGGGAAGTGGTAAAAACATTCAGTACTTC
NA	TRBV6-6	TRBD1	TRBJ1-4	CASNRAGGPANEKLFF	TGTGCCAGCAATCGAGCAGGGGGTCCCGCTAATGAAAAACTGTTTTTT
NA	TRBV10-3	NA	TRBJ2-5	CVISRTEDQETQSF	TGTGTCATCAGTCGGACGGAAGATCAAGAGACCCAGTCCTTC
many	TRBV30	NA	TRBJ1-1	CAWTKRSGKAFF	TGTGCCTGGACCAAACGGTCCGGGAAAGCTTTCTTT
many	TRBV28	NA	TRBJ1-1	CASSSPRFF	TGTGCCAGCAGTTCCCCCCGGTTCTTT
NA	TRBV24-1	NA	TRBJ2-1	CATSEPRDNEQFF	TGTGCCACCAGTGAACCCCGGGACAATGAGCAGTTCTTC
NA	TRBV29-1	TRBD2	TRBJ2-1	CSVAGLVGGGNEQFF	TGCAGTGTCGCAGGACTAGTGGGGGGGGGAAATGAGCAGTTCTTC
NA	TRBV6-5	TRBD2	TRBJ2-3	CARKLAGGPTDTQYF	TGTGCCAGGAAACTAGCGGGAGGCCCCACAGATACGCAGTATTTT
NA	TRBV4-1	NA	TRBJ2-2	CVSSPRGLQRSTGELFF	TGCGTCAGCAGCCCCCGCGGGTTACAACGGAGCACCGGGGAGCTGTTTTTT
many	TRBV29-1	NA	TRBJ1-5	CSVAGNSNQPQHF	TGCAGCGTTGCGGGAAATAGCAATCAGCCCCAGCATTTT
NA	TRBV11-2	TRBD2	TRBJ2-5	CARSRSTSGWETQYF	TGTGCCAGAAGTCGGTCCACTAGCGGGTGGGAGACCCAGTACTTC
NA	TRBV29-1	TRBD1	TRBJ2-5	CSVGRGREESQYF	TGTAGCGTTGGCAGGGGGCGGGAAGAGAGCCAGTACTTC
NA	TRBV5-1	TRBD1	TRBJ1-6	CASSGQGGDSPLHF	TGCGCCAGCTCCGGACAGGGGGGGGATTCACCCCTCCACTTT
NA	TRBV7-9	NA	TRBJ1-2	CASTLMGQGTYGYTF	TGTGCCAGCACCTTAATGGGGCAGGGGACCTATGGCTACACCTTC
NA	TRBV29-1	NA	TRBJ2-1	CSVKHRSWGSYDEQFF	TGCAGTGTCAAGCATCGATCGTGGGGCTCCTACGATGAGCAGTTCTTC